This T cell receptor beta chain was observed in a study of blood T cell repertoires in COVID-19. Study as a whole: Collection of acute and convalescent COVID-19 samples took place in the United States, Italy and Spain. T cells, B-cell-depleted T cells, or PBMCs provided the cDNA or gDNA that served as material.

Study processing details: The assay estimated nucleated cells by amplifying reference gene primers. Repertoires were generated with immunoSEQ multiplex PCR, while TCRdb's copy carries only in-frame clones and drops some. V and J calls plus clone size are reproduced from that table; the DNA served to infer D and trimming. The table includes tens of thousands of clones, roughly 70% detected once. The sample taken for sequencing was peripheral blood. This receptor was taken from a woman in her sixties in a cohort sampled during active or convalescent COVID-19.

In nucleotides, the CDR3 is TGTGCCAGCAGCCGAACTAGCGGGGGGGTCGCCACCGGGGAGCTGTTTTTT. It codes for CASSRTSGGVATGELFF. The chain carries TRBV13 and TRBJ2-2; TRBD2 aligns across 13 bases. The V and J ends lost 5 bases and 4 bases, in that order; junction bases with no gene match: 7. The CDR3 runs 17 residues. Germline V CDR1 and CDR2: PRHDT, FYEKMQ (reference sequence).